This TCR beta chain was captured by sequencing in a study of identical twins. CDR1 and CDR2 (germline): SEHNR, FQNEAQ (reference sequence). CDR3 length: 15 amino acids. Trimming shortened V by 3 bases and J by 8 bases, and 16 bases separated the two germline ends. This clonotype was picked up a small number of times. Antigen specificity is unknown. General study findings and limits: Models, which agreed with sharing between unrelated individuals, nonetheless underestimated the out-of-frame TCR alpha sharing seen in monozygotic twins.

TCRdb redid the calling of the 5' RACE reads with MiXCR, one entry per CDR3 protein. The data contain 600,000 to 800,000 distinct CDR3 sequences, about 20% of them singletons. These data were also reused for a study on T cells expressing NK-cell markers. That source adds: Cells sorted as CD3+CD56+NKG2C+, CD3+CD56+NKG2C- and CD3+CD56-NKG2C+ T cells supplied the TCR beta repertoires. Seven of the eight sequenced donors were classified as HCMV-seropositive, and one was classified as seronegative. NKG2C+ dominant clonotype frequencies in five or six donors were 1.0-7.0% of CD8+ T cells.

This chain uses TRBV7-9 with TRBJ1-4; a possible D gene is TRBD1 (6 bases). This clonotype was obtained from a woman under 30 in good health. The material sequenced was PBMCs. CDR3 residues: CASSFPRGSQEKLFF. The CDR3, as DNA: TGTGCCAGCAGCTTCCCTAGGGGGTCTCAAGAAAAACTGTTTTTT.